This T cell receptor (beta chain) was found in a study of blood T cells in healthy people across ages. Study context: In model experiments, template switching was able to capture about one barcoded beta molecule for every two T cells that were present.

The study, taken as a whole, reports: Researchers report that TCR beta diversity correlated strongly with naive T cell percentage.

As to this clonotype: The antigen remains undetermined.

Germline V lookup: CDR1 SGHRS, CDR2 YFSETQ. Trimming took 2 bases from V and 0 from J, leaving 8 bases between them. This CDR3 has 14 residues. Combining a sample-barcoded 5' primer with a J-beta primer mix, a second PCR ran for 7 to 11 cycles. In TCRdb, the 5' RACE reads were re-called with MiXCR into one record per CDR3 protein. The sample includes roughly 2 million distinct CDR3 sequences, about 49% of them seen just once. Sequencing was carried out using blood. This TCR was sampled from a woman between 35 and 50 years old in good health. The rearrangement links TRBV5-1 to TRBJ1-1; D is uncertain. The chain's CDR3 is CASSLKNMNTEAFF. The DNA of the CDR3 is TGCGCCAGCAGCTTAAAGAACATGAACACTGAAGCTTTCTTT.